One and the same sample provided the 5 T cell receptor beta chains below, sequenced in a study of T cell responses to AZD1222 COVID-19 vaccine. The table came from immunoSEQ multiplex PCR; TCRdb's copy has only in-frame clones and leaves some out. In the table there are 85,000 or so clones, approximately 90% of which are singletons. This specimen consisted of peripheral blood, obtained on day 0 of AZD1222 vaccination. The receptors originated from an adult in good health.

The chain carries TRBV30 and TRBJ1-2, with D maybe TRBD1 (5 bases). CDR1 is GTSNPN, CDR2 SVGIG, per germline (reference sequence). V gave up 0 bases and J gave up 8 bases, with 13 bases separating them. The CDR3 covers 13 residues. CDR3 sequence reads: CAWSVVGRGGYTF. In DNA form, the CDR3 reads TGTGCCTGGAGTGTGGTGGGGAGGGGAGGCTACACCTTC.

In its sample, this clone was seen a few times. This chain links TRBV7-8 with TRBJ2-1; no definite D call. V was trimmed by 5 bases and J by 6 bases, leaving 14 bases between them. Germline V gene data show CDR1 as SGHVS and CDR2 as FQNEAQ. The CDR3 has 14 amino acids. The CDR3 sequence: CASSPTGQGNEQFF. For the CDR3, the DNA is TGTGCCAGCAGCCCTACTGGGCAAGGCAATGAGCAGTTCTTC.

This chain joins TRBV6-1 and TRBJ1-2; D perhaps matches TRBD1 (5 bases). Between the trimmed V and J ends, which lost 0 bases and 6 bases, there was a span of 17 bases. The CDR3 is made up of 16 amino acids. Germline CDR1 is MNHNS and CDR2 is SASEGT. CDR3 amino acids: CASSEAGMGRPHGYTF. Here the CDR3 DNA reads TGTGCCAGCAGTGAAGCTGGGATGGGACGGCCACATGGCTACACCTTC.

V gene TRBV11-2 combines with J gene TRBJ1-6, with D uncertain. There are 13 residues in the CDR3. Looked up from germline, CDR1 is SGHAT and CDR2 is FQNNGV. V was cut by 1 base and J by 7 bases, with 5 bases left in between. CDR3 residues: CASSLGRNSPLHF. CDR3 DNA sequence: TGTGCCAGCAGCTTAGGGCGGAATTCACCCCTCCACTTT.

V and J are TRBV19 and TRBJ1-2, with 7 positions matching TRBD1. In germline, CDR1 is LNHDA, CDR2 SQIVND (reference sequence). The length of the CDR3 is 15 residues. V was clipped by 6 bases and J by 3 bases; unmatched bases: 10. CDR3: CASSLTITGDYGYTF. CDR3 DNA: TGTGCCAGTAGCCTAACTATTACAGGGGACTATGGCTACACCTTC.